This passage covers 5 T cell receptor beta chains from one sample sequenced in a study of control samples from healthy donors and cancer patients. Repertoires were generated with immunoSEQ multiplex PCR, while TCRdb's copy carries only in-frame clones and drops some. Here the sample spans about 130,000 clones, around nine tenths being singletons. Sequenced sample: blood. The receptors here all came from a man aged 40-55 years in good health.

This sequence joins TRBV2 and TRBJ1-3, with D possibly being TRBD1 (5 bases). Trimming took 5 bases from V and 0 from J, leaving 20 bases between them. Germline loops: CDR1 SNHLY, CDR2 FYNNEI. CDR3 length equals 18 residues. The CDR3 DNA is TGTGCCAGCAGTATTACTGCTTTTAAGGGGCCCTCTGGAAACACCATATATTTT. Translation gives CASSITAFKGPSGNTIYF.

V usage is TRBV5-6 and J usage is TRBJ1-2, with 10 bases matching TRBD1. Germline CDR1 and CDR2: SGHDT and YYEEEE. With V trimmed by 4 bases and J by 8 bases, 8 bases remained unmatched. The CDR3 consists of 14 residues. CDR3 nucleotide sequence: TGTGCCAGCAGCCCGGACAGGGGGGGAGGAGGCTACACCTTC. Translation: CASSPDRGGGGYTF.

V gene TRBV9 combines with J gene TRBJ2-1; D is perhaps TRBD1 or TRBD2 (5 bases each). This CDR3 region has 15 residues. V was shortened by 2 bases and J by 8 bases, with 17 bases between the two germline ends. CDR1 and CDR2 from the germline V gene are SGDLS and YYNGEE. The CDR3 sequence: CASSVSWGPTDEQFF. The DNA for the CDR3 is TGTGCCAGCAGCGTCAGCTGGGGACCTACGGATGAGCAGTTCTTC.

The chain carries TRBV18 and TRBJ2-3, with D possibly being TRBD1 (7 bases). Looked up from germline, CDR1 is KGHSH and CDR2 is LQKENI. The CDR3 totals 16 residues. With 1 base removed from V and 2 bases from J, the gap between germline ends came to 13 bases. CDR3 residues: CASSPRRGRNTDTQYF. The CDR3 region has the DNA TGTGCCAGCTCACCACGGAGGGGGCGTAACACAGATACGCAGTATTTT.

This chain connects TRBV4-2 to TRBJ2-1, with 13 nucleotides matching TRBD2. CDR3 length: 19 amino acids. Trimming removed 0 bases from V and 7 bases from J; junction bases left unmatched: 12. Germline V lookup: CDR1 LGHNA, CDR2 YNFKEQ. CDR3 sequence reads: CASSQDLVLAGGPSNEQFF. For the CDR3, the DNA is TGTGCCAGCAGCCAAGATTTAGTACTAGCGGGGGGGCCGTCAAATGAGCAGTTCTTC.